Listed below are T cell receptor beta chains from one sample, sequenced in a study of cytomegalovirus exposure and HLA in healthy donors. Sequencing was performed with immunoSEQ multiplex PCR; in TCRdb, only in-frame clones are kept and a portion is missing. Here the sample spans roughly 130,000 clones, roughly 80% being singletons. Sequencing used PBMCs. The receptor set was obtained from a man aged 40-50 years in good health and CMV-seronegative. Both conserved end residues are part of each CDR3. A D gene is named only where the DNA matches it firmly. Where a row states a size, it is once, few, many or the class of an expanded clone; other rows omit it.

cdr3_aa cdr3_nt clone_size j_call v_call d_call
CASSAQGDSYEQYF TGTGCCAGCAGCGCTCAGGGGGACTCCTACGAGCAGTACTTC . TRBJ2-7 TRBV7-6 TRBD1
CASSQPGTVTDTQYF TGTGCCAGCAGCCAACCAGGGACAGTCACAGATACGCAGTATTTT . TRBJ2-3 TRBV14 TRBD1
CASSYGGEQYF TGTGCCAGCAGCTACGGGGGGGAGCAGTACTTC . TRBJ2-7 TRBV7-2 TRBD2
CASSQASSGGQYEQYF TGTGCCAGCAGCCAAGCTTCTAGCGGGGGGCAGTACGAGCAGTACTTC . TRBJ2-7 TRBV4-2 TRBD2
CASSQKGSSSTGELFF TGCGCCAGCAGTCAAAAAGGATCCTCTAGCACCGGGGAGCTGTTTTTT once TRBJ2-2 TRBV5-1 .
CSVDTGGTEAFF TGCAGCGTTGATACGGGGGGCACTGAAGCTTTCTTT few TRBJ1-1 TRBV29-1 .
CASVSSGANVLTF TGTGCCAGCGTGAGCTCTGGGGCCAACGTCCTGACTTTC . TRBJ2-6 TRBV2 .
CASSQASGSYNEQFF TGTGCCAGCAGCCAAGCTAGCGGGTCCTACAATGAGCAGTTCTTC . TRBJ2-1 TRBV4-2 TRBD2
CASYYYGGAGGTDTQYF TGTGCCAGCTACTACTACGGGGGGGCAGGGGGTACAGATACGCAGTATTTT . TRBJ2-3 TRBV7-8 .
CASSLAGSNTEAFF TGTGCCAGCAGCTTAGCGGGCAGCAACACTGAAGCTTTCTTT . TRBJ1-1 TRBV7-9 .
CAGAGLYTGELFF TGTGCCGGAGCCGGACTGTACACCGGGGAGCTGTTTTTT . TRBJ2-2 TRBV2 .
CATSRLTGGTEAFF TGTGCCACCAGCAGGCTGACAGGGGGCACTGAAGCTTTCTTT . TRBJ1-1 TRBV15 TRBD1
CASSLGLGGQFTATNEKLFF TGTGCCAGCAGCTTGGGGCTGGGCGGACAGTTTACGGCAACTAATGAAAAACTGTTTTTT . TRBJ1-4 TRBV5-4 .
CASRQPGLETQYF TGCGCCAGCAGGCAACCAGGGTTGGAGACCCAGTACTTC . TRBJ2-5 TRBV5-1 .
CASSSTKMNTEAFF TGTGCCAGCAGCTCAACAAAAATGAACACTGAAGCTTTCTTT . TRBJ1-1 TRBV7-8 .
CASDRRNEKLFF TGTGCCAGCGACAGACGGAATGAAAAACTGTTTTTT few TRBJ1-4 TRBV6-4 .
CASSPRLTPGGRNTEAFF TGTGCCAGTAGTCCGCGTCTAACTCCAGGGGGGCGGAACACTGAAGCTTTCTTT . TRBJ1-1 TRBV19 TRBD1
CASSAQGRVGNNEQFF TGTGCCAGCAGCGCACAGGGCCGGGTTGGGAACAATGAGCAGTTCTTC . TRBJ2-1 TRBV7-2 .
CASSSSGERGQPQHF TGTGCCAGCAGCTCTTCAGGGGAAAGAGGTCAGCCCCAGCATTTT . TRBJ1-5 TRBV5-4 .
CASNTGSLNTEAFF TGTGCCAGCAATACAGGGAGCTTAAACACTGAAGCTTTCTTT . TRBJ1-1 TRBV28 .
CASSSLYEQYF TGTGCCAGCAGCTCCTTATACGAGCAGTACTTC . TRBJ2-7 TRBV7-9 .
CASSVAGHYNSPLHF TGTGCCAGCAGCGTAGCCGGACACTATAATTCACCCCTCCACTTT . TRBJ1-6 TRBV9 .
CASSLAPSGRHNEQFF TGCGCCAGCAGCTTGGCCCCTAGCGGGAGACACAATGAGCAGTTCTTC few TRBJ2-1 TRBV5-1 TRBD2
CASSLADGQGAPNEKLFF TGCGCCAGCAGCTTGGCTGATGGACAGGGGGCACCTAATGAAAAACTGTTTTTT . TRBJ1-4 TRBV5-1 TRBD1
CASSPTEETQYF TGTGCCAGCAGCCCGACAGAAGAGACCCAGTACTTC . TRBJ2-5 TRBV7-9 .
CAKSTHDDRNHNEQFF TGTGCCAAGTCGACGCATGACGACAGGAATCACAATGAGCAGTTCTTC . TRBJ2-1 TRBV6-6 .
CASSLLAGGHSTDTQYF TGCGCCAGCAGCTTGTTAGCGGGGGGGCATTCGACAGATACGCAGTATTTT . TRBJ2-3 TRBV5-1 TRBD2
CASSLDSGRATYEQYF TGTGCCAGCAGCTTGGATAGCGGGAGGGCAACCTACGAGCAGTACTTC . TRBJ2-7 TRBV5-5 TRBD2
CASSPVASGRLDTQYF TGTGCCAGCAGCCCTGTGGCTAGCGGGAGGCTAGATACGCAGTATTTT . TRBJ2-3 TRBV7-9 TRBD2
CASGHSYEQYF TGTGCCAGCGGCCACTCCTACGAGCAGTACTTC . TRBJ2-7 TRBV6-1 .
CASSPHTGGEQPQHF TGTGCCAGCAGCCCTCACACAGGGGGAGAACAGCCCCAGCATTTT . TRBJ1-5 TRBV28 TRBD1
CAATGANEQFF TGTGCCGCCACAGGGGCTAATGAGCAGTTCTTC . TRBJ2-1 TRBV30 TRBD1
CATRGTDTQYF TGTGCCACCCGGGGCACAGATACGCAGTATTTT . TRBJ2-3 TRBV2 .
CASSIDGDSHNEQFF TGTGCCAGTAGTATAGATGGGGACAGCCACAATGAGCAGTTCTTC once TRBJ2-1 TRBV19 TRBD1
CAWTGWDTQYF TGTGCCTGGACAGGGTGGGATACGCAGTATTTT . TRBJ2-3 TRBV30 .
CASSLGFQGHIYEQYF TGTGCCAGCAGCCTAGGGTTCCAGGGACACATCTACGAGCAGTACTTC . TRBJ2-7 TRBV7-2 .
CSASDRGQQYF TGCAGTGCATCCGACAGGGGACAGCAGTACTTC . TRBJ2-7 TRBV20-1 TRBD1
CASSLGLAGRQETQYF TGCGCCAGCAGCTTGGGACTAGCGGGACGGCAAGAGACCCAGTACTTC . TRBJ2-5 TRBV5-1 TRBD2
CASSWRGRDTEAFF TGTGCCAGCAGCTGGCGGGGGCGTGACACTGAAGCTTTCTTT . TRBJ1-1 TRBV7-9 .
CASSLEGTAAYEQYF TGCGCCAGCAGCTTGGAGGGGACAGCTGCCTACGAGCAGTACTTC . TRBJ2-7 TRBV5-1 TRBD1
CASSRPPRVPRNQPQHF TGCGCCAGCAGTCGACCCCCCCGGGTCCCACGGAATCAGCCCCAGCATTTT . TRBJ1-5 TRBV23-1 .
CSVDQLAGGNYEQYF TGCAGCGTTGATCAGCTAGCGGGAGGGAATTACGAGCAGTACTTC . TRBJ2-7 TRBV29-1 TRBD2
CAISVTRDRGEGYTF TGTGCCATCAGCGTTACCCGGGACAGGGGAGAGGGCTACACCTTC . TRBJ1-2 TRBV10-3 TRBD1
CASSLDLSGYNEQFF TGTGCCAGCAGCTTAGATCTGAGCGGATACAATGAGCAGTTCTTC once TRBJ2-1 TRBV11-2 .
CASSSGQGAQPQHF TGTGCCAGCAGCTCTGGACAGGGGGCTCAGCCCCAGCATTTT . TRBJ1-5 TRBV7-9 TRBD1
CAISESGGGQPQHF TGTGCCATCAGTGAGTCCGGGGGAGGTCAGCCCCAGCATTTT once TRBJ1-5 TRBV10-3 .
CASSPLGLAGGGFTDTQYF TGCGCCAGCAGCCCACTGGGACTAGCGGGAGGGGGCTTCACAGATACGCAGTATTTT . TRBJ2-3 TRBV4-1 TRBD2
CASSGRDRVDTQYF TGTGCCAGTAGTGGCCGGGACAGGGTGGATACGCAGTATTTT few TRBJ2-3 TRBV19 TRBD1
CSVDRNEYSNYGYTF TGCAGCGTTGACAGGAATGAATATTCTAACTATGGCTACACCTTC few TRBJ1-2 TRBV29-1 .